A single sample gave rise to the 14 T cell receptor beta chains below, sequenced in a study of T cells in Graves' hyperthyroidism and ophthalmopathy. What was amplified from RNA transcripts were TCR beta CDR3 regions. HTBI primers were the set used in a first-round RT-PCR of the TCR CDR3. TCRdb processed the multiplex PCR reads anew with MiXCR; each CDR3 protein has one entry. The table includes roughly 400,000 distinct CDR3 sequences, about 14% detected once. What was sequenced was blood. Source of these receptors: a middle-aged man with Graves' ophthalmopathy.

This clonotype was recorded many times. V usage is TRBV3-1 and J usage is TRBJ2-1, with 9 bases aligning to TRBD1. The CDR3 is made up of 14 amino acids. With 2 bases clipped from V and 10 bases from J, the junction kept 6 bases outside the gene matches. Per germline, CDR1 LGHDT and CDR2 YNNKEL (reference sequence). The CDR3 is CASSQWDREREQFF. CDR3 bases: TGTGCCAGCAGCCAATGGGACAGGGAGCGCGAGCAGTTCTTC.

There are many counts of this clonotype. The rearrangement links TRBV5-1 to TRBJ1-5; D remains ambiguous. Germline assignment: CDR1 SGHRS and CDR2 YFSETQ. Trimming pared 0 bases from V and 6 bases from J, leaving 10 bases between. The CDR3 is 14 amino acids. The CDR3 region is CASSLDGLGQPQHF. In nucleotides, the CDR3 is TGCGCCAGCAGCTTGGATGGGTTGGGTCAGCCCCAGCATTTT.

This clonotype was counted many times. The chain is built from TRBV30 and TRBJ2-3; 9 nucleotides match TRBD2. V lost 3 bases to trimming and J lost 2 bases; unmatched junction nucleotides: 6. Germline assignment: CDR1 GTSNPN and CDR2 SVGIG (reference sequence). The length of the CDR3 is 15 residues. CDR3 in DNA: TGTGCCTGGAGCTCACGCGGGAGGGCCACAGATACGCAGTATTTT. Translating it yields CAWSSRGRATDTQYF.

The rearrangement joins TRBV20-1 to TRBJ2-5; 11 positions match TRBD1. This CDR3 region has 15 residues. Germline values: CDR1 DFQATT, CDR2 SNEGSKA (reference sequence). The trim removed 6 bases at V and 1 base at J, leaving 7 bases unmatched. CDR3 nucleotides: TGCAGTGCCCAGGCCGGGACAGGGGGCCAAGAGACCCAGTACTTC. Protein sequence: CSAQAGTGGQETQYF.

This clonotype is a singleton in its sample. This chain connects TRBV6-1 to TRBJ2-3, with D tentatively TRBD2 (6 bases). This CDR3 comprises 14 residues. V lost 8 bases and J 1 base, leaving 13 bases between the germline ends. Looked up from germline, CDR1 is MNHNS and CDR2 is SASEGT. In DNA form, the CDR3 reads TGTGCCAGCGCCGCGGGATACGGCACAGATACGCAGTATTTT. Translating gives CASAAGYGTDTQYF.

V is TRBV6-2 or TRBV6-3 and J is TRBJ1-2, with a possible D match to TRBD1 (5 bases). Per the germline V gene, CDR1 is MNHEY and CDR2 is SVGEGT. The V and J ends lost 0 bases and 4 bases respectively, with 9 bases between them. The length of the CDR3 is 14 residues. CDR3 region: CASSYSSGAYGYTF. CDR3 in DNA: TGTGCCAGCAGTTACTCGTCCGGGGCCTATGGCTACACCTTC.

This chain connects TRBV20-1 to TRBJ2-1; a possible D gene is TRBD2 (6 bases). The CDR3 has 14 amino acids. Germline-derived CDR1 and CDR2 are DFQATT and SNEGSKA (reference sequence). With 3 bases removed from V and 0 bases from J, the gap between germline ends came to 9 bases. Written as DNA, the CDR3 is TGCAGTGCTAGTCTGGGGGGCTCCTACAATGAGCAGTTCTTC. It specifies CSASLGGSYNEQFF.

The table lists this clonotype with many counts. The J gene is TRBJ1-1, the V gene TRBV20-1, with 10 bases matching TRBD1. The CDR3 length is 14 residues. Germline trimming cut 6 bases from V and 5 bases from J; bases unmatched to any gene: 9. Germline CDR1 is DFQATT and CDR2 is SNEGSKA (reference sequence). CDR3 amino acids: CSASRDRGRTEAFF. The DNA for the CDR3 is TGCAGTGCCAGCCGGGACAGGGGACGAACTGAAGCTTTCTTT.

V is TRBV20-1 and J is TRBJ2-5; 8 nucleotides agree with TRBD2. The CDR3 runs 14 residues. V lost 6 bases to trimming and J lost 7 bases; unmatched junction nucleotides: 13. Germline V gene sequence: CDR1 DFQATT, CDR2 SNEGSKA (reference sequence). The CDR3 sequence: CSAAAAGGERTQYF. The CDR3 bases are TGCAGTGCCGCTGCCGCGGGAGGAGAAAGGACCCAGTACTTC.

This clonotype showed up just a few times. The V call is TRBV20-1, the J call TRBJ2-1; the match to TRBD2 covers 7 bases. Unmatched junction bases numbered 9, after V lost 6 bases and J lost 4 bases. The CDR3 totals 14 residues. CDR1 and CDR2 from the germline V gene are DFQATT and SNEGSKA (reference sequence). This chain's CDR3 is CSAWGGGGYNEQFF. CDR3 nucleotides: TGCAGTGCGTGGGGGGGAGGTGGGTACAATGAGCAGTTCTTC.

V is TRBV7-9 and J is TRBJ1-3; unclear D gene. CDR1 is SEHNR and CDR2 is FQNEAQ in the germline V gene (reference sequence). Deletions cut 2 bases from V and 0 bases from J, with 5 bases between. The CDR3 runs 14 residues. CDR3 region: CASSLSVSGNTIYF. The CDR3 DNA reads TGTGCCAGCAGCTTATCGGTCTCTGGAAACACCATATATTTT.

The genes are TRBV10-2 and TRBJ2-7; 14 positions agree with TRBD2. TRBJ2-1 matches the DNA end more closely, so the J call is doubtful. Germline CDR1 is WSHSY and CDR2 is SAAADI. CDR3 length: 15 residues. The CDR3 region is CASTGTSGSSYEQFF. In nucleotides, the CDR3 is TGCGCCAGCACCGGGACTAGCGGGAGCTCCTACGAGCAGTTCTTC.

The genes are TRBV24-1 and TRBJ2-1; TRBD2 matches 14 bases. The CDR3 is 20 residues long. With V trimmed by 3 bases and J by 8 bases, 17 bases remained unmatched. CDR1 KGHDR and CDR2 SFDVKD come from the germline V gene. DNA of the CDR3: TGTGCCACCAGTGATAGGTACGGGACTAGCGGGAGAATTCGTTTTGATGAGCAGTTCTTC. Its protein product is CATSDRYGTSGRIRFDEQFF.

Many counts were recorded for this clonotype. CDR3 region: CASSEGLVTAEAFF. The CDR3 DNA follows: TGCGCCAGCAGCGAGGGTTTGGTGACCGCTGAAGCTTTCTTT. The gene calls are TRBV4-1 and TRBJ1-1; no definite D call. Germline V gene data show CDR1 as MGHRA and CDR2 as YSYEKL. The length of the CDR3 is 14 residues. The V end lost 5 bases, the J end lost 6 bases, and 16 bases lay between the germline ends.